Each of the 24 T cell receptor beta chains below was sequenced from the same sample in a study of blood T cell repertoires in COVID-19. Assay: immunoSEQ multiplex PCR; the TCRdb copy retains only in-frame clones and omits some. The table lists roughly 120,000 clones, about 88% of them singletons. Material: peripheral blood. The receptor source for this set is a man aged 50 to 59 with active COVID-19.

The genes are TRBV20-1 and TRBJ1-1, with D possibly being TRBD1 (5 bases). Trimming removed 3 bases at V and 10 bases at J, with 21 bases between. The CDR3 runs to 14 residues. The germline V gene encodes CDR1 DFQATT and CDR2 SNEGSKA (reference sequence). CDR3 amino acids: CSASLQAGRDSAFF. Written as DNA, the CDR3 is TGCAGTGCTAGTCTCCAGGCAGGGCGGGACTCAGCTTTCTTT.

The rearrangement joins TRBV29-1 to TRBJ1-3, with D unclear. Germline V lookup: CDR1 SQVTM, CDR2 ANQGSEA. The germline V and J ends were trimmed by 4 bases and 0 bases, with 7 bases remaining between them. CDR3 size: 13 residues. CDR3 residues: CSVVVSSGNTIYF. CDR3 in DNA: TGCAGCGTTGTGGTCAGCTCTGGAAACACCATATATTTT.

The CDR3 nucleotides read TGTGCCAGCAGCCAACCAGCCTTAGAGCGCAATGAGCAGTTCTTC. It translates to CASSQPALERNEQFF. V is TRBV4-2 and J is TRBJ2-1; D ambiguous. V was shortened by 2 bases and J by 6 bases, with 14 bases between the two germline ends. This CDR3 comprises 15 residues. CDR1 and CDR2 from the germline V gene are LGHNA and YNFKEQ.

The V and J genes are TRBV2 and TRBJ2-5; D might be TRBD1 (6 bases). Between the trimmed V and J ends, which lost 6 bases and 6 bases, there was a span of 14 bases. Germline V gene lookup returns CDR1 SNHLY and CDR2 FYNNEI. The CDR3 runs to 13 residues. The DNA of the CDR3 is TGTGCCAGCAGCCTACTCAGGGGACAGACCCAGTACTTC. This codes for CASSLLRGQTQYF.

V usage is TRBV11-3 and J usage is TRBJ2-7; D ambiguous. V lost 5 bases, J lost 3 bases, and 11 bases lay in between. From germline, CDR1 is SGHNT and CDR2 YENEEA. This CDR3 comprises 13 residues. As DNA, the CDR3 is TGTGCCAGCAGCCTCAACGGGTACTACGAGCAGTACGTC. Protein: CASSLNGYYEQYV.

The J gene is TRBJ1-1, the V gene TRBV7-9, with TRBD1 matching 7 bases. The CDR3 totals 13 residues. Per germline, CDR1 SEHNR and CDR2 FQNEAQ (reference sequence). The V segment lost 11 bases and the J segment 0 bases; nucleotides outside the gene matches: 6. DNA for the CDR3: TGTGCCCTAGGGGGCAGCATGAACACTGAAGCTTTCTTT. It specifies CALGGSMNTEAFF.

This chain connects TRBV4-1 to TRBJ1-3, with 8 bases aligning to TRBD1. Per the germline V gene, CDR1 is MGHRA and CDR2 is YSYEKL. J was trimmed by 4 bases and V by 4 bases; bases with no gene match: 9. This CDR3 is 16 amino acids long. CDR3 sequence reads: CASSRRTGNLGNTIYF. The CDR3, as DNA: TGCGCCAGCAGCCGAAGGACAGGGAATCTCGGAAACACCATATATTTT.

This clone was found once. The chain links TRBV19 to TRBJ1-5; D unclear. CDR3 length equals 15 residues. The ends were cut back, 4 bases at V and 1 base at J, with 11 bases in the middle. Germline V CDR1 and CDR2: LNHDA, SQIVND (reference sequence). The CDR3 is CASSTTGRSNQPQHF. DNA of the CDR3: TGTGCCAGTAGTACGACCGGGAGGAGCAATCAGCCCCAGCATTTT.

V gene TRBV9 combines with J gene TRBJ1-4, with D unresolved. Germline assignment: CDR1 SGDLS and CDR2 YYNGEE. CDR3 length: 14 amino acids. Trimming took off 0 bases at V and 7 bases at J, with 10 bases between the two ends. The CDR3 coding sequence is TGTGCCAGCAGCGTAGTCGGGTCGGGTGAAAAACTGTTTTTT. It specifies CASSVVGSGEKLFF. The full variable domain, rest sourced from reference TRBV9 and TRBJ1-4, is DSGVTQTPKHLITATGQRVTLRCSPRSGDLSVYWYQQSLDQGLQFLIQYYNGEERAKGNILERFSAQQFPDLHSELNLSSLELGDSALYFCASSVVGSGEKLFFGSGTQLSVL.

This chain links TRBV24-1 with TRBJ2-5; D is ambiguous. Germline CDR1 KGHDR, CDR2 SFDVKD. V was shortened by 4 bases and J by 1 base, with 12 bases between the two germline ends. This CDR3 has 15 amino acids. CDR3 region: CATSDAGPSQETQYF. The CDR3 region has the DNA TGTGCCACCAGTGACGCAGGTCCCTCCCAAGAGACCCAGTACTTC.

This rearrangement joins TRBV19 to TRBJ2-1; D remains ambiguous. This CDR3 is 14 amino acids long. Trimming removed 5 bases from V and 0 bases from J, with 8 bases in between. The germline gives CDR1 LNHDA, CDR2 SQIVND (reference sequence). Here the CDR3 reads CASSPASSYNEQFF. For the CDR3, the DNA is TGTGCCAGTAGTCCGGCTAGCTCCTACAATGAGCAGTTCTTC. The full variable domain, completed using reference TRBV19 and TRBJ2-1, is DGGITQSPKYLFRKEGQNVTLSCEQNLNHDAMYWYRQDPGQGLRLIYYSQIVNDFQKGDIAEGYSVSREKKESFPLTVTSAQKNPTAFYLCASSPASSYNEQFFGPGTRLTVL.

The rearrangement uses TRBV27 and TRBJ2-1; 9 bases map to TRBD2. Trimming removed 5 bases from V and 9 bases from J; junction bases left unmatched: 11. This CDR3 is 15 amino acids long. The V gene's germline CDR1 is MNHEY and CDR2 SMNVEV (reference sequence). The CDR3 protein is CASSNIAGVRSEQFF. CDR3 bases: TGTGCCAGCAGTAACATAGCGGGAGTTAGGAGTGAGCAGTTCTTC.

The sample holds one count of this clone. The V and J genes are TRBV5-1 and TRBJ2-7; 8 bases line up with TRBD1. CDR3 length: 15 amino acids. The ends lost 4 bases at V and 3 bases at J; junction bases unmatched: 9. Germline assignment: CDR1 SGHRS and CDR2 YFSETQ. CDR3 loop: CASSLQTGVYYEQYF. The CDR3 coding sequence is TGCGCCAGCAGCCTCCAGACAGGGGTCTACTACGAGCAGTACTTC.

V usage is TRBV2 and J usage is TRBJ2-1; 9 nucleotides line up with TRBD1. Unmatched junction bases numbered 7, after V lost 7 bases and J lost 9 bases. This CDR3 has 13 residues. Germline lookup yields CDR1 SNHLY and CDR2 FYNNEI. The DNA of the CDR3 is TGTGCCAGCACGGGGACAGGGAATAGTGAGCAGTTCTTC. Protein sequence: CASTGTGNSEQFF.

This rearrangement joins TRBV7-6 to TRBJ2-2, with TRBD2 matching over 12 bases. Germline CDR1 is SGHVS and CDR2 is FNYEAQ. The V segment lost 4 bases and the J segment 4 bases; nucleotides outside the gene matches: 13. The CDR3 spans 19 residues. CDR3 DNA: TGTGCCAGCAGCTCTCGCCCGCGGCGACTAGCGGGGGTCACCGGGGAGCTGTTTTTT. Its translation: CASSSRPRRLAGVTGELFF.

This chain connects TRBV11-2 to TRBJ1-4; D is perhaps TRBD1 (5 bases). Between the trimmed V and J ends, which lost 3 bases and 8 bases, there was a span of 13 bases. The CDR3 contains 14 residues. Germline assignment: CDR1 SGHAT and CDR2 FQNNGV. This CDR3 is CASSFWQGREKLFF. In DNA, the CDR3 is TGTGCCAGCAGCTTCTGGCAGGGTCGGGAAAAACTGTTTTTT.

This sequence joins TRBV30 and TRBJ2-2; D not resolved. V lost 0 bases to trimming and J lost 6 bases, with 2 bases between them. The V gene's germline CDR1 is GTSNPN and CDR2 SVGIG (reference sequence). This CDR3 has 11 amino acids. This chain's CDR3 is CAWSVSGELFF. For the CDR3, the DNA is TGTGCCTGGAGTGTCTCCGGGGAGCTGTTTTTT.

The chain recombines TRBV7-8 with TRBJ2-5; TRBD1 aligns across 7 bases. After removal of 5 bases from V and 5 bases from J, the junction contained 14 bases not matched to a gene. The CDR3 is made up of 16 amino acids. Germline V gene data show CDR1 as SGHVS and CDR2 as FQNEAQ. CDR3 sequence: CASSLPSEGGKETQYF. The CDR3 region has the DNA TGTGCCAGCAGCCTACCTAGTGAAGGGGGCAAGGAGACCCAGTACTTC.

In its sample, this clone was seen once. V usage is TRBV5-1 and J usage is TRBJ1-1; no reliable D call. This CDR3 is built from 14 residues. With 7 bases removed from V and 4 bases from J, the gap between germline ends came to 17 bases. From germline, CDR1 is SGHRS and CDR2 YFSETQ. DNA for the CDR3: TGCGCCAGCCGAAAGGAGGGAAGTGGCACTGAAGCTTTCTTT. Its translation is CASRKEGSGTEAFF.

The V and J genes are TRBV5-3 and TRBJ2-3, with D possibly TRBD2 on 6 matching bases. TRBV5-3 is an ORF; its function is uncertain. The CDR3 length is 16 residues. Trimming removed 5 bases from V and 6 bases from J, with 22 bases in between. The CDR3 here is CARSRQTRVLADTQYF. CDR3 in DNA: TGTGCCAGAAGTCGCCAGACTAGGGTTCTTGCGGATACGCAGTATTTT.

This clone was seen only once. V gene TRBV10-1 combines with J gene TRBJ2-1; D is possibly TRBD2 (5 bases). This CDR3 contains 14 residues. Germline V gives CDR1 WNHNN, CDR2 SYGVQD (reference sequence). V lost 0 bases, J lost 4 bases, and 7 bases lay in between. The CDR3 loop is CASSESGMYNEQFF. CDR3 nucleotides: TGCGCCAGCAGTGAGTCCGGGATGTACAATGAGCAGTTCTTC.

The V and J genes are TRBV5-8 and TRBJ1-1; D is undetermined. V lost 1 base and J lost 3, with 13 bases in between. The germline V gene has CDR1 SGHTS and CDR2 YDEGEE. CDR3 length: 15 amino acids. DNA for the CDR3: TGTGCCAGCAGCTTGACGGGGTTCTATGACACTGAAGCTTTCTTT. Translating it yields CASSLTGFYDTEAFF.

V gene TRBV9 combines with J gene TRBJ1-2; D gene uncertain. The CDR3 is 14 residues long. The germline CDR1 and CDR2 sequences are SGDLS and YYNGEE. V lost 0 bases and J 0 bases, leaving 6 bases between the germline ends. The CDR3: CASSVGTANYGYTF. CDR3 DNA: TGTGCCAGCAGCGTAGGCACAGCTAACTATGGCTACACCTTC. The entire variable domain, with the rest obtained from reference TRBV9 and TRBJ1-2, is as follows: DSGVTQTPKHLITATGQRVTLRCSPRSGDLSVYWYQQSLDQGLQFLIQYYNGEERAKGNILERFSAQQFPDLHSELNLSSLELGDSALYFCASSVGTANYGYTFGSGTRLTVV.

The gene calls are TRBV5-6 and TRBJ2-7; 12 nucleotides agree with TRBD2. Germline CDR1 is SGHDT and CDR2 is YYEEEE. The CDR3 runs to 14 residues. V trimming: 4 bases; J trimming: 5 bases; junction bases outside the gene matches: 4. The CDR3 protein is CASSETSGGHEQYF. CDR3 nucleotides: TGTGCCAGCAGCGAGACTAGCGGGGGCCACGAGCAGTACTTC.